This is a list of T cell receptor beta chains from one sample in a study of cytomegalovirus exposure and HLA in healthy donors. Sequencing used immunoSEQ multiplex PCR; TCRdb keeps in-frame clones, though not all of them. The data hold approximately 84,000 clones, with around 80% observed a single time. What was sequenced was PBMCs. The receptors come from a male donor in good health and CMV-seropositive. CDR3s leave out the opening cysteine and the closing phenylalanine or tryptophan.

V gene: TRBV5-1
J gene: TRBJ2-3
CDR3 protein: ASSWDRLAGADTQY

V gene: TRBV7-6
J gene: TRBJ1-1
CDR3 protein: ASGQRNTEAF

V gene: TRBV13
J gene: TRBJ2-3
CDR3 protein: ASSFQGLHTDTQY

V gene: TRBV4-3
J gene: TRBJ2-1
CDR3 protein: ASSQGQGAREQF

V gene: TRBV19
J gene: TRBJ2-3
CDR3 protein: ASSISGTKADTQY

V gene: TRBV28
J gene: TRBJ2-2
CDR3 protein: ASRRLSPGELF

V gene: TRBV9
J gene: TRBJ1-1
CDR3 protein: ASSVGTGKKNTEAF

V gene: TRBV9
J gene: TRBJ2-1
CDR3 protein: ASTSYNEQF

V gene: TRBV5-1
J gene: TRBJ2-6
CDR3 protein: ASSLDVGAGSGANVLT

V gene: TRBV18
J gene: TRBJ1-1
CDR3 protein: ASSTVNTEAF

V gene: TRBV30
J gene: -
CDR3 protein: AWNTRNPYEQY

V gene: TRBV6-5
J gene: TRBJ2-1
CDR3 protein: ASSYPGIATPHEQF

V gene: TRBV6-5
J gene: TRBJ1-4
CDR3 protein: ASSYQQGVKLF

V gene: TRBV27
J gene: TRBJ2-7
CDR3 protein: ATGTSGRTGSYEQY

V gene: TRBV28
J gene: TRBJ1-5
CDR3 protein: ASSPTGGQPQH

V gene: TRBV5-1
J gene: TRBJ1-2
CDR3 protein: ASSPDRNYGYT

V gene: TRBV7-6
J gene: TRBJ1-4
CDR3 protein: ASSLVGTINEKLF

V gene: TRBV11-2
J gene: TRBJ1-1
CDR3 protein: ASSLGQGNTEAF

V gene: TRBV28
J gene: TRBJ1-3
CDR3 protein: ASSLLDRAGNTIY

V gene: TRBV7-9
J gene: TRBJ2-3
CDR3 protein: ASSLAQGQTDTQY

V gene: TRBV4-3
J gene: TRBJ1-1
CDR3 protein: ASSQYLQGNTEAF

V gene: TRBV4-2
J gene: TRBJ2-2
CDR3 protein: ASSQKSAGGVTGELF

V gene: TRBV9
J gene: TRBJ2-3
CDR3 protein: ASSAGTSGPDTQY

V gene: TRBV5-5
J gene: TRBJ1-4
CDR3 protein: ASSWGGGRSNEKLF

V gene: TRBV4-3
J gene: TRBJ1-2
CDR3 protein: ASSQFLGGLAGYT

V gene: TRBV2
J gene: TRBJ2-7
CDR3 protein: ASSPPTRLANTRAAYEQY

V gene: TRBV9
J gene: TRBJ1-4
CDR3 protein: ASSVDGTGATNEKLF

V gene: TRBV6-6
J gene: TRBJ2-2
CDR3 protein: ASSRERNTGELF

V gene: TRBV4-1
J gene: TRBJ2-3
CDR3 protein: ASSQGVGGGTDTQY

V gene: TRBV5-6
J gene: TRBJ2-2
CDR3 protein: ASSLLVQALTGELF

V gene: TRBV5-6
J gene: TRBJ2-5
CDR3 protein: ASSLLSGEVYQETQY

V gene: TRBV6-4
J gene: TRBJ2-1
CDR3 protein: ASSGTSSANEQF

V gene: TRBV5-4
J gene: TRBJ2-4
CDR3 protein: ASSSDRGAWGDGTKNIQY

V gene: TRBV19
J gene: TRBJ1-4
CDR3 protein: ASSIVATNEKLF

V gene: TRBV9
J gene: TRBJ2-7
CDR3 protein: ASSVKPEFEGSVVGEQY

V gene: TRBV28
J gene: TRBJ2-1
CDR3 protein: ASSLTTRRNEQF

V gene: TRBV4-2
J gene: TRBJ1-4
CDR3 protein: ASSLQVPDEKLF

V gene: TRBV4-2
J gene: TRBJ1-5
CDR3 protein: ASSQGGGLSNQPQH

V gene: TRBV2
J gene: TRBJ2-6
CDR3 protein: ASSAQGGANVLT

V gene: TRBV7-2
J gene: TRBJ2-3
CDR3 protein: ASSSGTSGWAQY

V gene: TRBV19
J gene: TRBJ2-3
CDR3 protein: ASSISGSGPDTQY

V gene: TRBV18
J gene: TRBJ1-2
CDR3 protein: ASSQGRGHYGYT

V gene: TRBV4-3
J gene: TRBJ2-7
CDR3 protein: ASSQKREGSYEQY

V gene: TRBV10-3
J gene: TRBJ2-3
CDR3 protein: ATLAGVGDTQY

V gene: TRBV25-1
J gene: TRBJ1-2
CDR3 protein: ASSPTGNYGYT

V gene: TRBV27
J gene: TRBJ2-7
CDR3 protein: ASRPGQVGYEQY